This T cell receptor (beta chain) was sequenced in a study of blood T cell repertoires in COVID-19. Across the whole study: The samples span acute and convalescent COVID-19 from the United States, Italy and Spain. From T cells, B-cell-depleted T cells, or PBMCs came the material, which was cDNA or gDNA.

Authors' processing steps: Reference gene primer amplification gave estimated nucleated cell counts. This table comes from immunoSEQ multiplex PCR, and its TCRdb copy is limited to in-frame clones, with some not included. The V and J calls and clone size were taken over from that table, and D and trimming were inferred from the DNA. The sample gives over 300,000 clones, around 92% of which show up once; approximately 1.2% is in the top ten. The sample consisted of peripheral blood. The TCR was taken from a man in his forties or fifties with acute or convalescent COVID-19.

CDR3 DNA: TGCGCCAGCAGCTTGGCGACAGGGGGTATTAATGAAAAACTGTTTTTT. The encoded protein is CASSLATGGINEKLFF. V and J are TRBV5-1 and TRBJ1-4, with 9 bases aligning to TRBD1. This CDR3 spans 16 amino acids. J lost 4 bases, V lost 0 bases, and 4 bases had no gene match. Germline CDR1 and CDR2: SGHRS and YFSETQ.